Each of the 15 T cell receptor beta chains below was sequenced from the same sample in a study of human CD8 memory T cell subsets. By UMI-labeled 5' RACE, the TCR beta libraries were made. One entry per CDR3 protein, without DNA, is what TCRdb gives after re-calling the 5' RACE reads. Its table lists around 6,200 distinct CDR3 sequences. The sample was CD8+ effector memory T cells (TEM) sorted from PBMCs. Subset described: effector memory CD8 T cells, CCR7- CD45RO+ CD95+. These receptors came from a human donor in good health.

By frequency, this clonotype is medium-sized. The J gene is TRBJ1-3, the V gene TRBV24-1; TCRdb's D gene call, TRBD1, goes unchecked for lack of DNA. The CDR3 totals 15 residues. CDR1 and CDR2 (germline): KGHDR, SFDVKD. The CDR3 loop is CATSAGGTAGNTIYF.

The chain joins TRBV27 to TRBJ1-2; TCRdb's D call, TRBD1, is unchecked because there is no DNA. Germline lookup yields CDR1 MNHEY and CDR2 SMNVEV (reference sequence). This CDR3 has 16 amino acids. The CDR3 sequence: CASSLSAGERDYGYTF.

The CDR3 region is CASSTGQGGPSVGNQPQHF. The V gene is TRBV5-5, the J gene TRBJ1-5; TCRdb gives TRBD1 as the D gene, but with no DNA this cannot be confirmed. The CDR3 runs 19 residues. The germline gives CDR1 SGHKS, CDR2 YYEKEE (reference sequence).

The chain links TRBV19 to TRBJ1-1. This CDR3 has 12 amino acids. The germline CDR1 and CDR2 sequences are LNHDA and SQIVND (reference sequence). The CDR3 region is CASSMGSTEAFF.

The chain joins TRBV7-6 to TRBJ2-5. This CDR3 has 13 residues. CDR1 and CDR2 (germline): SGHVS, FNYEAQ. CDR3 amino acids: CASSPSHQETQYF.

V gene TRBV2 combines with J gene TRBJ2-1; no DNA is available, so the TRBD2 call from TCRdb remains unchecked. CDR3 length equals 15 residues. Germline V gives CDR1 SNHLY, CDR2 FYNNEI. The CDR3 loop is CASSDGLDYFNEQFF. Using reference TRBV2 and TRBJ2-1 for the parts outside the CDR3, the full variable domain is EPEVTQTPSHQVTQMGQEVILRCVPISNHLYFYWYRQILGQKVEFLVSFYNNEISEKSEIFDDQFSVERPDGSNFTLKIRSTKLEDSAMYFCASSDGLDYFNEQFFGPGTRLTVL.

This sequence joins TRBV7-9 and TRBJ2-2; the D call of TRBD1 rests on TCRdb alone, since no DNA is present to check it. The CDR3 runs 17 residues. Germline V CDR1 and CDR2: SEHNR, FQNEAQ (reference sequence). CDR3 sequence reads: CASTVKSRTEETGELFF. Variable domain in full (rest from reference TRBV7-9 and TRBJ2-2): DTGVSQNPRHKITKRGQNVTFRCDPISEHNRLYWYRQTLGQGPEFLTYFQNEAQLEKSRLLSDRFSAERPKGSFSTLEIQRTEQGDSAMYLCASTVKSRTEETGELFFGEGSRLTVL.

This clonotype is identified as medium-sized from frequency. CDR3: CASSIVGNSDEQYF. The chain carries TRBV19 and TRBJ2-7. This CDR3 contains 14 residues. The germline CDR1 and CDR2 sequences are LNHDA and SQIVND (reference sequence).

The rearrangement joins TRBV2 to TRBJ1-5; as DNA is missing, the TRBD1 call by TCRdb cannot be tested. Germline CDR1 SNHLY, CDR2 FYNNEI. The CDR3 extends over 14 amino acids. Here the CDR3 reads CASVVGPGGQPQHF.

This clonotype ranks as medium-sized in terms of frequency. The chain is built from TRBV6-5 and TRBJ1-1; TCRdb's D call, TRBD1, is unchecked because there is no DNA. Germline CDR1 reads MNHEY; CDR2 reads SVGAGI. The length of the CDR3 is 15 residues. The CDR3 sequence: CASSPTGTLFGEAFF.

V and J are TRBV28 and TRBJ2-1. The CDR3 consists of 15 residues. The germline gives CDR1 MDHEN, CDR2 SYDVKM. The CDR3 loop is CASSSWPTGGNEQFF.

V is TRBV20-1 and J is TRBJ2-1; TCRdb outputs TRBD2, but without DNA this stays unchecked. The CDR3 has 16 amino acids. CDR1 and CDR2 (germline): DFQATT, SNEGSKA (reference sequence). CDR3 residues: CSARGGEREGLNEQFF.

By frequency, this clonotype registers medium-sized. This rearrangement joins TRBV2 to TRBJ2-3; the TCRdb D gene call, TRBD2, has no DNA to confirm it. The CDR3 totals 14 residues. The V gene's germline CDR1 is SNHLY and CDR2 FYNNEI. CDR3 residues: CASGPLASTDTQYF.

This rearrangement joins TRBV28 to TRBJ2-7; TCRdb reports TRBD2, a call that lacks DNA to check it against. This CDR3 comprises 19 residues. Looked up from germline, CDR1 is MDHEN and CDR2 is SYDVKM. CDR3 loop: CASSLERGLAGGPRYEQYF.

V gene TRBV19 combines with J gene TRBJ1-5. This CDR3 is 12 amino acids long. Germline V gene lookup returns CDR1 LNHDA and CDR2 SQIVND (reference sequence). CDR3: CASTLGNQPQHF.